This TCR beta chain was retrieved from a study of cytomegalovirus exposure and HLA in healthy donors. The CDR3 runs to 13 residues. CDR1 is LNHNV and CDR2 is YYDKDF in the germline V gene (reference sequence). V lost 5 bases to trimming and J lost 4 bases, with 11 bases between them. Amplification used 60 Vbeta primers and 13 Jbeta primers. Measured with immunoSEQ multiplex PCR; TCRdb has only the in-frame clones, and not every one. Of fewer than 20,000 clones listed, approximately 70% are singletons. Sequenced material: PBMCs. This clonotype originated in a man in his late teens or twenties in good health and CMV-seronegative. The rearrangement joins TRBV15 to TRBJ1-1, with a tentative D call TRBD1 (5 bases). Here the CDR3 reads CATSGDGGTEAFF. CDR3 in DNA: TGTGCCACCAGCGGGGACGGGGGCACTGAAGCTTTCTTT.